The next 2 T cell receptor beta chains were all read from a single sample in a study of blood T cells in healthy people across ages (dated by TCRdb to the mid-2010s). Libraries were built with 5' RACE. Sequencer: Illumina HiSeq 2500. The second PCR ran for about 6 to 11 cycles and used a J-beta primer mix along with a sample-barcoded 5' primer. TCRdb handled the public reads itself, with Q25 trimming in fastp and clone calling in MiXCR, and kept productive beta chains. Identical CDR3 proteins give one entry, which carries the most common genes and DNA. Counted in this sample were roughly 1.4 million distinct CDR3 sequences; 59% of them appeared once. The ten biggest clones cover more than 6% of the sample. The specimen sequenced was blood. The source is a man in his late teens or twenties in good health.

J is TRBJ2-5 and V is TRBV5-1; the match to TRBD1 covers 7 bases. TRBJ2-7 matches the DNA end more closely, so the J call is doubtful. This CDR3 has 14 amino acids. CDR1 and CDR2 (germline): SGHRS, YFSETQ. CDR3 coding DNA: TGCGCCAGCAGCCATGAGACAGGGCCCTACGAGCAGTACTTC. Protein sequence: CASSHETGPYEQYF.

The rearrangement links TRBV28 to TRBJ2-1; D perhaps matches TRBD2 (6 bases). Germline V gene data show CDR1 as MDHEN and CDR2 as SYDVKM. With 6 bases removed from V and 10 bases from J, the gap between germline ends came to 13 bases. The CDR3 runs to 12 residues. The CDR3 region is CASRVRGGEQFF. CDR3 DNA: TGTGCCAGCAGGGTTCGTGGGGGGGAGCAGTTCTTC.